The T cell receptor beta chain under discussion was sequenced for a study of siplizumab effects on memory and regulatory T cells. Findings and caveats of the study: Apparently more diverse than memory cells, naive T cells also seemed major alloresponse contributors.

This table comes from immunoSEQ multiplex PCR, and its TCRdb copy is limited to in-frame clones, with some not included. Of 45,000 to 60,000 clones listed, roughly 87% are singletons. With respect to this clone: Its target is unknown.

V lost 5 bases, J lost 1 base, and 9 bases lay in between. CDR3 length: 13 amino acids. Germline CDR1 SNHLY, CDR2 FYNNEI. The rearrangement uses TRBV2 and TRBJ2-7; D not resolved. The clonotype comes from a human donor in good health. The sample was naive CD8+ T cells sorted from blood. CDR3 protein: CASSLGPSYEQYF. CDR3 DNA: TGTGCCAGCAGTCTAGGGCCTTCCTACGAGCAGTACTTC. The full variable domain, rest sourced from reference TRBV2 and TRBJ2-7, is EPEVTQTPSHQVTQMGQEVILRCVPISNHLYFYWYRQILGQKVEFLVSFYNNEISEKSEIFDDQFSVERPDGSNFTLKIRSTKLEDSAMYFCASSLGPSYEQYFGPGTRLTVT.